These T cell receptor beta chains were read from a single sample in a study of blood T cell repertoires in COVID-19. Clones were read by immunoSEQ multiplex PCR, and TCRdb kept only the in-frame ones, dropping some. The top ten clones hold 25% of a sample with around 25,000 clones, roughly 83% of them seen once. Sample: peripheral blood. These receptors were taken from a man aged 65 to 85 with active COVID-19. Both conserved end residues are part of each CDR3. The D gene is left open where the match is weak. Part of the rows lack a size; the others show once, few, many or a class for expanded clones.

clone_size: once
j_call: TRBJ2-1
cdr3_length: 14
d_call: NA
v_call: TRBV7-2
cdr3_nt: TGTGCCAGCAGCTTAGGAGGTTCGTGGGAGGGGGAGTTCTTC
cdr3_aa: CASSLGGSWEGEFF

clone_size: NA
j_call: TRBJ1-2
cdr3_length: 15
d_call: NA
v_call: TRBV2
cdr3_nt: TGTGCCAGCAGTGATGGGGGGGTAGGGGTCTATGGCTACACCTTC
cdr3_aa: CASSDGGVGVYGYTF

clone_size: once
j_call: TRBJ1-1
cdr3_length: 12
d_call: NA
v_call: TRBV7-8
cdr3_nt: TGTGCCAGCAGCCGACGGGACACTGAAGCTTTCTTT
cdr3_aa: CASSRRDTEAFF

clone_size: few
j_call: TRBJ2-7
cdr3_length: 14
d_call: TRBD1
v_call: TRBV7-9
cdr3_nt: TGTGCCAGCAGGGACGGACAGGGGCTTTACGAGCAGTACTTC
cdr3_aa: CASRDGQGLYEQYF

clone_size: NA
j_call: TRBJ2-1
cdr3_length: 16
d_call: TRBD2
v_call: TRBV29-1
cdr3_nt: TGCAGCGTCACCCACTTTCTAGCGGGAGGGTACAATGAGCAGTTCTTC
cdr3_aa: CSVTHFLAGGYNEQFF

clone_size: NA
j_call: TRBJ1-4
cdr3_length: 15
d_call: NA
v_call: TRBV7-8
cdr3_nt: TGTGCCAGCAGCGACTCCCCAGGGTCTTCCGGAAAACTGTTTTTT
cdr3_aa: CASSDSPGSSGKLFF

clone_size: few
j_call: TRBJ1-1
cdr3_length: 12
d_call: TRBD1
v_call: TRBV2
cdr3_nt: TGTGCCAGCAGCCGTGGACAGGGTGAAGCTTTCTTT
cdr3_aa: CASSRGQGEAFF

clone_size: NA
j_call: TRBJ2-7
cdr3_length: 13
d_call: TRBD2
v_call: TRBV11-2
cdr3_nt: TGTGCCAGCAGCTCGGGACTAGTGGGCGAGCAGTACTTC
cdr3_aa: CASSSGLVGEQYF

clone_size: NA
j_call: TRBJ1-1
cdr3_length: 13
d_call: NA
v_call: TRBV5-1
cdr3_nt: TGCGCCAGCAGCTTGGTCGTGAACACTGAAGCTTTCTTT
cdr3_aa: CASSLVVNTEAFF

clone_size: once
j_call: TRBJ2-1
cdr3_length: 16
d_call: NA
v_call: TRBV19
cdr3_nt: TGTGCCAGTAGTCCCCTGGCGGGGGCGTCCTACAATGAGCAGTTCTTC
cdr3_aa: CASSPLAGASYNEQFF

clone_size: once
j_call: TRBJ2-1
cdr3_length: 15
d_call: NA
v_call: TRBV5-4
cdr3_nt: TGTGCCAGCAGCTTGGGAAGACTAATGGGCGATGAGCAGTTCTTC
cdr3_aa: CASSLGRLMGDEQFF

clone_size: few
j_call: TRBJ2-1
cdr3_length: 13
d_call: NA
v_call: TRBV3-1/TRBV3-2
cdr3_nt: TGTGCCAGCAGCCAAGACCTTTACAATGAGCAGTTCTTC
cdr3_aa: CASSQDLYNEQFF

clone_size: NA
j_call: TRBJ1-1
cdr3_length: 13
d_call: NA
v_call: TRBV2
cdr3_nt: TGTGCCAGCAGTGACAGGGAGGGCACTGAAGCTTTCTTT
cdr3_aa: CASSDREGTEAFF

clone_size: NA
j_call: TRBJ2-5
cdr3_length: 16
d_call: TRBD1
v_call: TRBV9
cdr3_nt: TGTGCCAGCAGCGCCCCCGGGACAGGGGAATTGGAGACCCAGTACTTC
cdr3_aa: CASSAPGTGELETQYF

clone_size: NA
j_call: TRBJ2-5
cdr3_length: 14
d_call: TRBD1
v_call: TRBV24-1
cdr3_nt: TGTGCCACCAGTAGACAGGGCAGAGAAGAGACCCAGTACTTC
cdr3_aa: CATSRQGREETQYF

clone_size: NA
j_call: TRBJ1-4
cdr3_length: 14
d_call: TRBD1
v_call: TRBV5-4
cdr3_nt: TGTGCCAGCAGCTCAGGGGGCCCTAATGAAAAACTGTTTTTT
cdr3_aa: CASSSGGPNEKLFF

clone_size: once
j_call: TRBJ1-3
cdr3_length: 15
d_call: NA
v_call: TRBV5-5
cdr3_nt: TGTGCCAGCAGCACAGAGGGGGACTCTGGAAACACCATATATTTT
cdr3_aa: CASSTEGDSGNTIYF

clone_size: NA
j_call: TRBJ2-7
cdr3_length: 12
d_call: TRBD2
v_call: TRBV3-1/TRBV3-2
cdr3_nt: TGTGCCAGCCGGCGGGGGACCTACGAGCAGTACTTC
cdr3_aa: CASRRGTYEQYF

clone_size: NA
j_call: TRBJ2-3
cdr3_length: 18
d_call: NA
v_call: TRBV7-9
cdr3_nt: TGTGCCAGCAGCGCACGGGCGGGGGCCTGGAGTCGCACAGATACGCAGTATTTT
cdr3_aa: CASSARAGAWSRTDTQYF

clone_size: NA
j_call: TRBJ1-1
cdr3_length: 15
d_call: NA
v_call: TRBV5-4
cdr3_nt: TGTGCCAGCAGCTTATACGGACAGACGAACACTGAAGCTTTCTTT
cdr3_aa: CASSLYGQTNTEAFF

clone_size: medium-sized
j_call: TRBJ1-1
cdr3_length: 16
d_call: TRBD1
v_call: TRBV3-1/TRBV3-2
cdr3_nt: TGTGCCAGCAGCCAAGTACAGGACAGGGTGCCCACTGAAGCTTTCTTT
cdr3_aa: CASSQVQDRVPTEAFF

clone_size: NA
j_call: TRBJ2-3
cdr3_length: 16
d_call: NA
v_call: TRBV3-1/TRBV3-2
cdr3_nt: TGTGCCAGCAGCCAAGAACGACGGGGGAGGTCAGATACGCAGTATTTT
cdr3_aa: CASSQERRGRSDTQYF

clone_size: NA
j_call: TRBJ2-1
cdr3_length: 14
d_call: NA
v_call: TRBV9
cdr3_nt: TGTGCCAGCAGCCCCGAGGGCGACTACAATGAGCAGTTCTTC
cdr3_aa: CASSPEGDYNEQFF

clone_size: NA
j_call: TRBJ2-2
cdr3_length: 15
d_call: NA
v_call: TRBV5-1
cdr3_nt: TGCGCCAGCAGCTTGCTCGGAGAGCGAACCGGGGAGCTGTTTTTT
cdr3_aa: CASSLLGERTGELFF

clone_size: NA
j_call: TRBJ2-3
cdr3_length: 14
d_call: NA
v_call: TRBV21-1
cdr3_nt: TGTGCCAGCAGCAAACCCCCAAGCACAGATACGCAGTATTTT
cdr3_aa: CASSKPPSTDTQYF

clone_size: NA
j_call: TRBJ2-1
cdr3_length: 12
d_call: NA
v_call: TRBV18
cdr3_nt: TGTGCCAGCTCACAGGGGCCCGAGGAGCAGTTCTTC
cdr3_aa: CASSQGPEEQFF

clone_size: NA
j_call: TRBJ2-7
cdr3_length: 17
d_call: NA
v_call: TRBV7-8
cdr3_nt: TGTGCCAGCAGCTTAAGGCCCGTAGGGCAGGGAAGGTACGAGCAGTACTTC
cdr3_aa: CASSLRPVGQGRYEQYF

clone_size: once
j_call: TRBJ2-7
cdr3_length: 14
d_call: NA
v_call: TRBV5-5
cdr3_nt: TGTGCCAGCAGCCACCGGGGGACCTCCTACGAGCAGTACTTC
cdr3_aa: CASSHRGTSYEQYF

clone_size: NA
j_call: TRBJ1-2
cdr3_length: 15
d_call: TRBD1
v_call: TRBV11-2
cdr3_nt: TGTGCCAGCAGCTTAAGTTCGGGACAGGGGCATGGCTACACCTTC
cdr3_aa: CASSLSSGQGHGYTF

clone_size: NA
j_call: TRBJ2-1
cdr3_length: 14
d_call: NA
v_call: TRBV5-1
cdr3_nt: TGCGCCAGCAGCTTGGGTACAGGGTCGAATGAGCAGTTCTTC
cdr3_aa: CASSLGTGSNEQFF

clone_size: NA
j_call: TRBJ2-5
cdr3_length: 16
d_call: TRBD1
v_call: TRBV6-1
cdr3_nt: TGTGCCAGCAGTGAAGAATCCGGGACAGGGGGCGAGACCCAGTACTTC
cdr3_aa: CASSEESGTGGETQYF

clone_size: few
j_call: TRBJ2-1
cdr3_length: 14
d_call: NA
v_call: TRBV5-1
cdr3_nt: TGCGCCAGCAGCTTGGATGTAGGGGTCGGCGAGCAGTTCTTC
cdr3_aa: CASSLDVGVGEQFF

clone_size: NA
j_call: TRBJ2-7
cdr3_length: 17
d_call: TRBD2
v_call: TRBV7-6
cdr3_nt: TGTGCCAGCAGCTTAGCTAGCGGGGGGTTGATCTCCTACGAGCAGTACTTC
cdr3_aa: CASSLASGGLISYEQYF

clone_size: NA
j_call: TRBJ1-2
cdr3_length: 15
d_call: TRBD1
v_call: TRBV15
cdr3_nt: TGTGCCACCAGCAGAGGACAGGGGTTGGACTATGGCTACACCTTC
cdr3_aa: CATSRGQGLDYGYTF

clone_size: NA
j_call: TRBJ1-2
cdr3_length: 15
d_call: TRBD1
v_call: TRBV7-9
cdr3_nt: TGTGCCAGCAGCTCAACCGGGACAGGGAATGATGGCTACACCTTC
cdr3_aa: CASSSTGTGNDGYTF

clone_size: few
j_call: TRBJ2-1
cdr3_length: 11
d_call: NA
v_call: TRBV27
cdr3_nt: TGTGCCAGCAGTTCCACGGCGACGGGGTTCTTC
cdr3_aa: CASSSTATGFF

clone_size: NA
j_call: TRBJ2-1
cdr3_length: 16
d_call: TRBD2
v_call: TRBV5-4
cdr3_nt: TGTGCCAGCAGCTTGGGGACTAGCGGGGATTACAATGAGCAGTTCTTC
cdr3_aa: CASSLGTSGDYNEQFF